This T cell receptor (beta chain) emerged from a study of HIV-infected patients and healthy controls. In TCRdb, the 5' RACE reads were re-called with MiXCR into one record per CDR3 protein. The sample has more than 15,000 distinct CDR3 sequences; roughly 20% are singletons. This clonotype was counted only a few times. This receptor was taken from a human donor in good health. Sample: CD8+ T cells from blood.

The CDR3 protein is CASSYPPGHRGAYNEQFF. In DNA, the CDR3 is TGTGCCAGCAGTTATCCCCCGGGACACCGAGGGGCTTACAATGAGCAGTTCTTC. This rearrangement joins TRBV6-7 to TRBJ2-1; a weak D match, TRBD1 (6 bases). TRBV6-7 has ORF status, its function being uncertain. This CDR3 contains 18 residues. With 3 bases removed from V and 4 bases from J, the gap between germline ends came to 22 bases.